This paragraph covers one TCR beta chain sequence. How the authors handled the data: Amplified reference gene primers provided the basis for estimating nucleated cell counts. The assay was immunoSEQ multiplex PCR, and TCRdb's table has in-frame clones only and misses some. The V and J calls and clone size were taken over from that table, and D and trimming were inferred from the DNA. The sample consists of roughly 120,000 clones, 88% of them appearing once. The source of the sample is a study of blood T cell repertoires in COVID-19. Study-wide context: Whether acute or convalescent, the COVID-19 samples came from the United States, Italy and Spain. T cells, B-cell-depleted T cells, or PBMCs provided the cDNA or gDNA that served as material.

The sequence was obtained from a woman in her forties or fifties with active or convalescent COVID-19. Sequenced material: peripheral blood.

CDR3 region: CASSLAGQEVETQYF. Written as DNA, the CDR3 is TGTGCCAGCAGCTTAGCGGGACAGGAGGTGGAGACCCAGTACTTC. The rearrangement joins TRBV11-1 to TRBJ2-5; 8 bases align to TRBD1. Germline values: CDR1 SGHAT, CDR2 FQDESV (reference sequence). V lost 0 bases, J lost 5 bases, and 5 bases stayed unmatched. CDR3 size: 15 residues.